Listed below are T cell receptor beta chains from one sample, sequenced in a study of Graves' ophthalmopathy and Graves' hyperthyroidism. TCRdb recomputed calls from the multiplex PCR reads with MiXCR, one row per CDR3 protein. The data show about 220,000 distinct CDR3 sequences, 20% to 25% seen once. The sequencing sample was made of peripheral blood. The receptors derive from a woman aged 50 to 65 with Graves' ophthalmopathy. Each CDR3 is given with its conserved first and last residue. A D gene is named only where the DNA matches it firmly.

J gene	V gene	D gene	CDR3 protein
TRBJ2-7	TRBV6-5	NA	CASSYDRASSYEQYF
TRBJ2-7	TRBV24-1	NA	CATWQNGSYEQYF
TRBJ2-4	TRBV7-2	NA	CASTGRGYKNIQYF
TRBJ1-1	TRBV19	NA	CASSSRGAVGAFF
TRBJ1-5	TRBV28	TRBD1	CASSLSGQGGNQPQHF
TRBJ2-5	TRBV20-1	NA	CSARELGSPGTQYF
TRBJ2-7	TRBV2	TRBD2	CASSEVRTSGRF
TRBJ1-1	TRBV20-1	NA	CSAHGLVGVFF
TRBJ1-1	TRBV4-2	NA	CASSQVGWMNTEAFF
TRBJ1-2	TRBV27	TRBD1	CASRRDRANYGYTF
TRBJ1-2	TRBV5-1	TRBD1	CASSLDRGQDYGYTF
TRBJ1-5	TRBV6-2/TRBV6-3	NA	CASSTTNFNQPQHF
TRBJ2-5	TRBV7-9	NA	CASSLPRGVQETQYF
TRBJ2-5	TRBV20-1	NA	CSRANGLQETQYF
TRBJ1-3	TRBV6-5	NA	CASSYVVRGRGGNTIYF
TRBJ2-5	TRBV7-9	TRBD1	CASSPGQATQETQYF
TRBJ2-7	TRBV12-3/TRBV12-4	NA	CASSLAEQSYEQYF
TRBJ2-7	TRBV12-3/TRBV12-4	TRBD2	CASSLGGLAVEQYF
TRBJ2-5	TRBV6-1	NA	CASRPLPRETQYF
TRBJ2-7	TRBV29-1	TRBD1	CSVIRDSYEQYF
TRBJ2-5	TRBV27	NA	CASSFRRRAGETQYF
TRBJ2-3	TRBV6-5	TRBD2	CASLQRGYTHTQYF
TRBJ2-7	TRBV7-9	TRBD1	CASSRFTGDQEQYF
TRBJ1-1	TRBV28	NA	CASSTSGTGNTEAFF
TRBJ1-1	TRBV11-2	NA	CASSPHSTGTEAFF
TRBJ1-1	TRBV19	NA	CASIRDGWNTEAFF
TRBJ2-7	TRBV19	TRBD1	CASSLGGQLRYEQYF
TRBJ1-5	TRBV6-4	NA	CASSDYRAEQPQHF
TRBJ2-5	TRBV7-2	TRBD2	CASSTTGLAETQYF
TRBJ1-2	TRBV5-1	TRBD1	CASSAPGTGTPYGYTF
TRBJ1-2	TRBV12-3/TRBV12-4	NA	CASSPVQGRHGYIF
TRBJ2-2	TRBV20-1	TRBD1	CSARRTGTGTTGELFF
TRBJ2-7	TRBV6-2/TRBV6-3	TRBD1	CASRDGQGSGDEQYF
TRBJ2-7	TRBV7-8	NA	CASSLEQGPCEQYF
TRBJ2-7	TRBV6-2/TRBV6-3	NA	CASSASYHEQYF
TRBJ1-3	TRBV29-1	NA	CSVKTGEGNTIYF
TRBJ2-7	TRBV30	NA	CAWIPGGYLGEQYF
TRBJ2-5	TRBV3-1	NA	CASSQGGIVETQYF
TRBJ2-5	TRBV29-1	TRBD2	CSVRGTSGIETQYF
TRBJ1-1	TRBV20-1	NA	CSARDTGTTEAFF
TRBJ1-2	TRBV6-2/TRBV6-3	NA	CASRRDRRYGYTF
TRBJ2-7	TRBV28	NA	CASGWGGREQYF